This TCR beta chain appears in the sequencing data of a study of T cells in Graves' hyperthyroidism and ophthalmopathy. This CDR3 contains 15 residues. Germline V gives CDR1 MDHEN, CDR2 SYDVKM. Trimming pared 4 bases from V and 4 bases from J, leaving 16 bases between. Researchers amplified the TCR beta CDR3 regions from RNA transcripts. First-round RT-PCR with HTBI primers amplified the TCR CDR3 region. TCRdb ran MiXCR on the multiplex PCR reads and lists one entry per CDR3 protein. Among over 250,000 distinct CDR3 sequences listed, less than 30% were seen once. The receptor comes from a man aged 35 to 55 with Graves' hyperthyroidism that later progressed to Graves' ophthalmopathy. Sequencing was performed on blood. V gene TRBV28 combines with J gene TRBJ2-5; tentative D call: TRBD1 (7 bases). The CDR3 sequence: CASSSLGGGTETQYF. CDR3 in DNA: TGTGCCAGCAGTTCCCTAGGAGGGGGCACAGAGACCCAGTACTTC.